Given below is one T cell receptor (beta chain) in context. Participants came from some 23 US areas, aged roughly 18 to 95 years. Original handling: Reference gene primer amplification in the assay estimated nucleated cell counts. Profiling relied on immunoSEQ multiplex PCR, and the TCRdb table lists in-frame clones only, not all of them. V and J calls plus clone size are reproduced from that table; the DNA served to infer D and trimming. This table holds a few hundred thousand clones, about nine tenths found once. The V segment lost 5 bases and the J segment 7 bases; nucleotides outside the gene matches: 6. Germline V lookup: CDR1 SGHTA, CDR2 FQGNSA. The CDR3 runs 14 residues. The data are from a study of blood T cell repertoires in COVID-19. Across the study: COVID-19 samples collected from the United States, Italy and Spain covered acute and convalescent phases. The cDNA or gDNA used as material had been derived from T cells, B-cell-depleted T cells, or PBMCs.

Sequenced: PBMCs or T cells enriched from blood (not recorded which). This sequence was found in a woman aged 50 to 60 who had been exposed to COVID-19. The rearrangement links TRBV7-2 to TRBJ2-7; 12 bases line up with TRBD1. This CDR3 is CASSDRDRGHEQYF. The CDR3 bases are TGTGCCAGCAGCGACCGGGACAGGGGGCATGAGCAGTACTTC.